These 32 T cell receptor beta chains were all obtained from the same sample, sequenced in a study of human thymus T cells. TCRdb's copy holds only in-frame clones and misses some; the assay was immunoSEQ multiplex PCR. The sample records tens of thousands of clones, 94% being singletons. The source material was blood. These receptor sequences come from a boy in the first two years of life with a congenital heart defect but otherwise immunologically healthy.

The chain couples TRBV7-2 to TRBJ2-3, with a tentative D call TRBD2 (6 bases). The ends were cut back, 1 base at V and 4 bases at J, with 6 bases in the middle. This CDR3 is built from 13 residues. In germline, CDR1 is SGHTA, CDR2 FQGNSA. The CDR3 here is CASSLGLADTQYF. The CDR3 coding sequence is TGTGCCAGCAGCTTAGGACTAGCAGATACGCAGTATTTT.

This clone showed up just once. This chain connects TRBV5-1 to TRBJ1-1, with TRBD1 identical over 9 bases. Trimming took 3 bases from V and 7 from J; bases not matched to a gene: 10. CDR1 and CDR2 (germline): SGHRS, YFSETQ. This CDR3 has 15 residues. The DNA of the CDR3 is TGCGCCAGCAGCTCTCTAGGGACAGGGCGTAGTGAAGCTTTCTTT. It yields the protein CASSSLGTGRSEAFF.

The gene calls are TRBV29-1 and TRBJ2-7; no firm D call. Per the germline V gene, CDR1 is SQVTM and CDR2 is ANQGSEA. V was cut by 4 bases and J by 1 base, with 11 bases left in between. There are 13 residues in the CDR3. This chain's CDR3 is CSVGGAPSYEQYF. DNA of the CDR3: TGCAGCGTTGGAGGCGCGCCTTCCTACGAGCAGTACTTC.

J is TRBJ1-2 and V is TRBV11-2, with TRBD1 as a possible D gene (6 bases). The germline CDR1 and CDR2 sequences are SGHAT and FQNNGV. The CDR3 runs 15 residues. The V end lost 1 base, the J end lost 0 bases, and 9 bases lay between the germline ends. The CDR3 is CASSLVDSPNYGYTF. The CDR3 bases are TGTGCCAGCAGCTTAGTGGACAGCCCTAACTATGGCTACACCTTC.

The chain carries TRBV28 and TRBJ1-1, with TRBD1 matching 7 bases. Germline V gene lookup returns CDR1 MDHEN and CDR2 SYDVKM. The CDR3 loop spans 15 amino acids. The J segment lost 5 bases and the V segment lost 7 bases, leaving 13 bases of the junction unmatched. The CDR3 bases are TGTGCCAGCATTCCGCTGGACAGGCCAAGGACTGAAGCTTTCTTT. Protein sequence: CASIPLDRPRTEAFF.

This chain uses TRBV4-1 with TRBJ1-1; TRBD1 is a possible D gene (5 bases). This CDR3 is 18 amino acids long. Looked up from germline, CDR1 is MGHRA and CDR2 is YSYEKL. The V end was cut by 2 bases, the J end by 6 bases, with 25 bases between. This chain's CDR3 is CASSQREGQGRQGAEAFF. Written as DNA, the CDR3 is TGCGCCAGCAGCCAAAGGGAAGGGCAGGGCAGGCAGGGTGCTGAAGCTTTCTTT.

The CDR3 nucleotides read TGTGCCAGCAGTTTGCACTGGCCTGATAGCAATCAGCCCCAGCATTTT. Amino acid sequence: CASSLHWPDSNQPQHF. V and J are TRBV27 and TRBJ1-5; D remains ambiguous. The CDR3 is 16 residues long. Germline lookup yields CDR1 MNHEY and CDR2 SMNVEV (reference sequence). The V end lost 3 bases, the J end lost 0 bases, and 12 bases lay between the germline ends.

The gene calls are TRBV5-1 and TRBJ1-2; D ambiguous. V shed 0 bases and J shed 8 bases, with 11 bases lying between them. CDR1 and CDR2 from the germline V gene are SGHRS and YFSETQ. The CDR3 contains 13 residues. The CDR3, as DNA: TGCGCCAGCAGCTTGGTCCCCAGTCTCGGCTACACCTTC. This sequence encodes CASSLVPSLGYTF.

The rearrangement uses TRBV29-1 and TRBJ2-3; 8 positions agree with TRBD2. V lost 3 bases to trimming and J lost 3 bases; unmatched junction nucleotides: 5. CDR3 length: 14 amino acids. Germline V gives CDR1 SQVTM, CDR2 ANQGSEA. CDR3 residues: CSVDIGGATDTQYF. The CDR3 nucleotides are TGCAGCGTTGATATCGGGGGGGCGACAGATACGCAGTATTTT.

This chain connects TRBV19 to TRBJ1-1; 9 bases fit TRBD1. The CDR3 has 13 amino acids. Germline-derived CDR1 and CDR2 are LNHDA and SQIVND (reference sequence). Germline trimming cut 9 bases from V and 4 bases from J; bases unmatched to any gene: 6. CDR3 sequence reads: CASRPTGGTEAFF. In DNA, the CDR3 is TGTGCCAGCCGGCCGACAGGGGGCACTGAAGCTTTCTTT. The full variable domain, with the rest looked up from reference TRBV19 and TRBJ1-1, is DGGITQSPKYLFRKEGQNVTLSCEQNLNHDAMYWYRQDPGQGLRLIYYSQIVNDFQKGDIAEGYSVSREKKESFPLTVTSAQKNPTAFYLCASRPTGGTEAFFGQGTRLTVV.

The chain combines TRBV18 with TRBJ2-5, with a tentative D call TRBD1 (6 bases). The germline gives CDR1 KGHSH, CDR2 LQKENI. This CDR3 spans 14 amino acids. The V end lost 1 base, the J end lost 2 bases, and 8 bases lay between the germline ends. The CDR3 is CASSPRRGQETQYF. In DNA, the CDR3 is TGTGCCAGCTCACCACGAAGGGGGCAAGAGACCCAGTACTTC.

V gene TRBV5-5 combines with J gene TRBJ2-7, with D perhaps TRBD1 (6 bases). Per the germline V gene, CDR1 is SGHKS and CDR2 is YYEKEE (reference sequence). The CDR3 spans 14 residues. The V and J ends lost 4 bases and 0 bases respectively, with 11 bases between them. As DNA, the CDR3 is TGTGCCAGCAGCCTGGGACACCTCTCCTACGAGCAGTACTTC. Residues: CASSLGHLSYEQYF.

The rearrangement joins TRBV6-6 to TRBJ1-1; 7 bases line up with TRBD1. Trimming removed 5 bases from V and 7 bases from J; junction bases left unmatched: 7. Germline loops: CDR1 MNHNY, CDR2 SVGAGI (reference sequence). There are 13 residues in the CDR3. CDR3 sequence: CASSADRVIEAFF. The CDR3 nucleotides are TGTGCCAGCAGTGCCGACAGGGTCATTGAAGCTTTCTTT.

The chain links TRBV9 to TRBJ2-3; D not resolved. Germline V gives CDR1 SGDLS, CDR2 YYNGEE. Trimming took 0 bases from V and 9 from J, leaving 5 bases between them. This CDR3 contains 11 residues. The CDR3 spells CASSVGATQYF. The CDR3 region has the DNA TGTGCCAGCAGCGTAGGGGCCACGCAGTATTTT.

The CDR3 nucleotides read TGTGCCAGCGACAGGGACAGGCTGAACACTGAAGCTTTCTTT. Translated: CASDRDRLNTEAFF. V gene TRBV19 combines with J gene TRBJ1-1, with 8 bases that match TRBD1. The V gene end was trimmed by 9 bases and the J gene end by 0 bases; junction bases not matched to a gene: 6. The CDR3 has 14 amino acids. Germline lookup yields CDR1 LNHDA and CDR2 SQIVND (reference sequence).

This chain uses TRBV30 with TRBJ2-3; possibly TRBD2 for D (6 bases). The germline gives CDR1 GTSNPN, CDR2 SVGIG (reference sequence). V lost 1 base and J lost 4, with 6 bases in between. CDR3 length: 12 residues. The CDR3 loop reads CAWSASADTQYF. CDR3 DNA sequence: TGTGCCTGGAGTGCTAGCGCAGATACGCAGTATTTT.

This chain links TRBV5-8 with TRBJ2-3; D is tentatively TRBD1 or TRBD2 (5 bases each). The V gene lost 5 bases and the J gene lost 4 bases, with 23 bases spanning the gap. Germline CDR1 and CDR2: SGHTS and YDEGEE. The CDR3 totals 17 residues. CDR3 loop: CASRDDGRGGAPDTQYF. Here the CDR3 DNA reads TGTGCCAGCAGGGATGACGGTCGGGGCGGTGCCCCAGATACGCAGTATTTT. The entire variable domain, with the rest obtained from reference TRBV5-8 and TRBJ2-3, is as follows: EAGVTQSPTHLIKTRGQQATLRCSPISGHTSVYWYQQALGLGLQFLLWYDEGEERNRGNFPPRFSGRQFPNYSSELNVNALELEDSALYLCASRDDGRGGAPDTQYFGPGTRLTVL.

The chain recombines TRBV10-2 with TRBJ2-4; 9 bases line up with TRBD2. The germline V gene encodes CDR1 WSHSY and CDR2 SAAADI. The V and J ends lost 10 bases and 1 base, in that order; junction bases with no gene match: 2. The CDR3 covers 13 residues. CDR3 DNA: TGCGCCACCACTAGCGGGGCCAAAAACATTCAGTACTTC. It specifies CATTSGAKNIQYF.

This clone was counted between two and nine times. The gene calls are TRBV5-1 and TRBJ1-1; no clear D. The CDR3 runs to 11 residues. V was pared by 0 bases and J by 4 bases, with 1 base between. Germline CDR1 reads SGHRS; CDR2 reads YFSETQ. This CDR3 is CASSLGTEAFF. CDR3 coding DNA: TGCGCCAGCAGCTTGGGCACTGAAGCTTTCTTT.

This clone has more than one count but fewer than ten. The identical CDR3 is also encoded by other nucleotide sequences in the sample. The rearrangement links TRBV6-5 to TRBJ1-2; D is undetermined. V was trimmed by 0 bases and J by 4 bases, leaving 9 bases between them. The CDR3 loop spans 14 amino acids. Germline loops: CDR1 MNHEY, CDR2 SVGAGI. CDR3 coding DNA: TGTGCCAGCAGTTACTCGACGGGTGGCTATGGCTACACCTTC. This sequence encodes CASSYSTGGYGYTF.

CDR3 loop: CAWSVTGGPSPLHF. The DNA of the CDR3 is TGTGCCTGGAGCGTTACAGGGGGCCCTTCACCCCTCCACTTT. V and J are TRBV30 and TRBJ1-6, with TRBD1 identical over 9 bases. J lost 9 bases, V lost 3 bases, and 6 bases had no gene match. The V gene's germline CDR1 is GTSNPN and CDR2 SVGIG (reference sequence). The CDR3 runs 14 residues.

This clone is a singleton in its sample. The chain joins TRBV28 to TRBJ2-3; D is tentatively TRBD1 or TRBD2 (6 bases each). V was clipped by 7 bases and J by 5 bases, with 16 bases between them. CDR3 size: 14 residues. Germline CDR1 MDHEN, CDR2 SYDVKM. Here the CDR3 reads CASTLGGNRDTQYF. DNA of the CDR3: TGTGCCAGCACCTTGGGGGGCAACAGAGATACGCAGTATTTT.

CDR3 sequence: CASSIARGDTQYF. The CDR3 nucleotides read TGTGCCAGTAGTATAGCCAGGGGAGATACGCAGTATTTT. The chain uses TRBV19 and TRBJ2-3; TRBD1 might be the D (6 bases). This CDR3 is built from 13 residues. Germline CDR1 is LNHDA and CDR2 is SQIVND (reference sequence). V lost 1 base to trimming and J lost 5 bases, with 7 bases between them.

The chain employs TRBV30 and TRBJ1-1; 7 nucleotides align to TRBD1. This CDR3 region has 12 residues. Trimming took 7 bases from V and 5 from J; bases not matched to a gene: 7. Germline V gene data show CDR1 as GTSNPN and CDR2 as SVGIG (reference sequence). The CDR3 is CASFRGGTEAFF. CDR3 DNA: TGTGCCTCATTCAGGGGGGGGACTGAAGCTTTCTTT.

The chain employs TRBV5-5 and TRBJ2-2; 9 bases fit TRBD1. Germline V gene lookup returns CDR1 SGHKS and CDR2 YYEKEE (reference sequence). The CDR3 spans 15 residues. The V gene end was trimmed by 4 bases and the J gene end by 4 bases; junction bases not matched to a gene: 5. CDR3 in DNA: TGTGCCAGCAGCGTAGGACAGGGGAGCACCGGGGAGCTGTTTTTT. Its protein product is CASSVGQGSTGELFF.

The chain has TRBV10-2 and TRBJ1-1, with 11 bases fitting TRBD1. The CDR3 has 13 residues. The trim removed 5 bases at V and 11 bases at J, leaving 7 bases unmatched. Germline V CDR1 and CDR2: WSHSY, SAAADI. The DNA of the CDR3 is TGCGCCAGCAGTACGGACAGGGGGCAAAAGGCTTTCTTT. The encoded protein is CASSTDRGQKAFF.

CDR3 protein: CASKDRGYTEAFF. In DNA form, the CDR3 reads TGTGCCAGCAAGGACAGGGGGTACACTGAAGCTTTCTTT. The chain uses TRBV2 and TRBJ1-1, with 10 bases that match TRBD1. The trim removed 7 bases at V and 3 bases at J, leaving 2 bases unmatched. The CDR3 contains 13 residues. Germline values: CDR1 SNHLY, CDR2 FYNNEI.

This chain joins TRBV7-2 and TRBJ1-2, with 7 bases lining up with TRBD1. The CDR3 runs to 13 residues. V lost 7 bases, J lost 6 bases, and 8 bases stayed unmatched. Germline values: CDR1 SGHTA, CDR2 FQGNSA. The CDR3 region has the DNA TGTGCCAGCACCAACTTCCAGGGGGATGGCTACACCTTC. It yields the protein CASTNFQGDGYTF.

The chain joins TRBV6-5 to TRBJ1-2; D gene unclear. Germline-derived CDR1 and CDR2 are MNHEY and SVGAGI. This CDR3 contains 12 residues. Trimming stripped 1 base from V and 9 bases from J, with 9 bases between. The CDR3 DNA reads as TGTGCCAGCAGTTACTATCAGGCTAGCTACACCTTC. It specifies CASSYYQASYTF.

The rearrangement links TRBV19 to TRBJ1-1; TRBD1 aligns across 8 bases. CDR3 length: 14 residues. The germline V gene encodes CDR1 LNHDA and CDR2 SQIVND (reference sequence). With 3 bases clipped from V and 0 bases from J, the junction kept 0 bases outside the gene matches. The CDR3 reads CASSMDRVNTEAFF. The CDR3 DNA reads as TGTGCCAGTAGTATGGACAGGGTGAACACTGAAGCTTTCTTT.

This sequence joins TRBV6-4 and TRBJ1-6, with D perhaps TRBD1 (5 bases). Germline V gives CDR1 MRHNA, CDR2 SNTAGT. Trimming removed 7 bases from V and 0 bases from J, with 10 bases in between. The CDR3 runs 15 residues. As DNA, the CDR3 is TGTGCCAGCATTACAGGACCCTCCTATAATTCACCCCTCCACTTT. The encoded protein is CASITGPSYNSPLHF.

This sequence joins TRBV9 and TRBJ2-2; D call uncertain. In germline, CDR1 is SGDLS, CDR2 YYNGEE. This CDR3 comprises 12 residues. The germline V and J ends were trimmed by 1 base and 3 bases, with 1 base remaining between them. The CDR3 DNA sequence: TGTGCCAGCAGCGTATACACCGGGGAGCTGTTTTTT. Translation: CASSVYTGELFF. Supplemented by reference TRBV9 and TRBJ2-2, the full variable domain reads DSGVTQTPKHLITATGQRVTLRCSPRSGDLSVYWYQQSLDQGLQFLIQYYNGEERAKGNILERFSAQQFPDLHSELNLSSLELGDSALYFCASSVYTGELFFGEGSRLTVL.